The present entry profiles one T cell receptor (beta chain) with its context. This sample was included in a study of identical twins. This CDR3 is built from 16 residues. From germline, CDR1 is MDHEN and CDR2 SYDVKM. Trimming stripped 3 bases from V and 8 bases from J, with 19 bases between. TCRdb passed the 5' RACE reads through MiXCR, listing each CDR3 protein once. This sample has about 690,000 distinct CDR3 sequences, with around 20% found just once. These data are also associated with another study on T cells expressing NK-cell markers.

The origin of this receptor is a woman under 30 in good health. The sequenced sample consisted of PBMCs. The chain employs TRBV28 and TRBJ1-4; D not certain. CDR3 amino acids: CASSFLSGGLREKLFF. The CDR3 region has the DNA TGTGCCAGCAGTTTCCTCTCTGGTGGGCTGCGGGAAAAACTGTTTTTT.